Each of the 25 T cell receptor beta chains below was sequenced from the same sample in a study of blood T cells in healthy people across ages. A second PCR, run for about 6 to 12 cycles, used a sample-barcoded 5' primer plus a J-beta primer mix. TCRdb used MiXCR to reprocess the 5' RACE reads, holding one entry per CDR3 protein. There are hundreds of thousands of distinct CDR3 sequences in the sample; over 40% occur only once, and approximately 29% lies in the top ten. The sequenced sample was blood. These receptors all stem from a man aged 80 or over in good health.

This chain connects TRBV15 to TRBJ1-4, with 7 bases lining up with TRBD1. CDR1 is LNHNV, CDR2 YYDKDF, per germline (reference sequence). V dropped 0 bases and J dropped 5; count of bases not matched to a gene: 3. The CDR3 runs 15 residues. The DNA for the CDR3 is TGTGCCACCAGCAGAGAAGGGGGCGCGAATGAAAAACTGTTTTTT. This translates into CATSREGGANEKLFF.

The gene calls are TRBV27 and TRBJ2-3, with a weak D call TRBD2 (6 bases). The V gene lost 1 base and the J gene lost 5 bases, with 10 bases spanning the gap. CDR1 and CDR2 from the germline V gene are MNHEY and SMNVEV (reference sequence). This CDR3 comprises 14 residues. Here the CDR3 reads CASSLYGEVDTQYF. CDR3 nucleotide sequence: TGTGCCAGCAGTTTATATGGGGAGGTAGATACGCAGTATTTT.

The gene calls are TRBV18 and TRBJ2-7, with 12 bases aligning to TRBD2. The J segment lost 7 bases and the V segment lost 5 bases, leaving 18 bases of the junction unmatched. Germline CDR1 and CDR2: KGHSH and LQKENI. CDR3 length: 18 residues. In nucleotides, the CDR3 is TGTGCCAGCTCATCGGGACTAGCGGGCAACAAGGGAGTTATTGAGCAGTACTTC. Its translation: CASSSGLAGNKGVIEQYF.

Only a few counts were recorded for this clonotype. The chain recombines TRBV7-3 with TRBJ2-1; maybe TRBD1 (6 bases). The length of the CDR3 is 15 residues. Germline lookup yields CDR1 SGHTA and CDR2 FQGTGA. The V end lost 5 bases, the J end lost 6 bases, and 17 bases lay between the germline ends. CDR3 amino acids: CASSLNRAEVNEQFF. DNA of the CDR3: TGTGCCAGCAGCCTCAACAGGGCCGAAGTCAATGAGCAGTTCTTC. Full variable domain (missing parts from reference TRBV7-3 and TRBJ2-1): GAGVSQTPSNKVTEKGKYVELRCDPISGHTALYWYRQSLGQGPEFLIYFQGTGAADDSGLPNDRFFAVRPEGSVSTLKIQRTERGDSAVYLCASSLNRAEVNEQFFGPGTRLTVL.

There are a few counts of this clonotype. In nucleotides, the CDR3 is TGTGCCAGCAGCTCACAGGGGGCGCAGGGTGAGCAGTTCTTC. Residues: CASSSQGAQGEQFF. The V call is TRBV13, the J call TRBJ2-1; TRBD1 agrees at 9 bases. From germline, CDR1 is PRHDT and CDR2 FYEKMQ (reference sequence). The V segment lost 4 bases and the J segment 9 bases; nucleotides outside the gene matches: 7. The CDR3 spans 14 residues.

This clonotype was seen ten or more times. This chain links TRBV29-1 with TRBJ2-7; D perhaps matches TRBD2 (6 bases). The CDR3 length is 12 residues. Trimming pared 4 bases from V and 6 bases from J, leaving 13 bases between. Germline CDR1 and CDR2: SQVTM and ANQGSEA. The CDR3: CSVGPAAGEQYF. The CDR3 DNA sequence: TGCAGCGTTGGACCAGCAGCGGGCGAGCAGTACTTC.

This chain connects TRBV11-2 to TRBJ2-5; 8 positions agree with TRBD2. Germline loops: CDR1 SGHAT, CDR2 FQNNGV. The CDR3 is 15 residues long. After removal of 1 base from V and 5 bases from J, the junction contained 6 bases not matched to a gene. DNA of the CDR3: TGTGCCAGCAGCTTAGCGGGAGGGCCCTCCGAGACCCAGTACTTC. Its protein product is CASSLAGGPSETQYF.

This clonotype was seen a few times. The chain employs TRBV14 and TRBJ2-1, with a weak D call TRBD1 (5 bases). V lost 0 bases to trimming and J lost 4 bases, with 13 bases between them. Germline V gene sequence: CDR1 SGHDN, CDR2 FVKESK. This CDR3 has 16 residues. The CDR3 protein is CASSQDLGVGYNEQFF. The CDR3 nucleotides read TGTGCCAGCAGCCAAGATCTAGGGGTAGGGTACAATGAGCAGTTCTTC.

This rearrangement joins TRBV2 to TRBJ2-1; TRBD2 matches 7 bases. This CDR3 has 14 residues. After removal of 6 bases from V and 10 bases from J, the junction contained 12 bases not matched to a gene. Germline CDR1 and CDR2: SNHLY and FYNNEI. DNA of the CDR3: TGTGCCAGCAGAACGGGAGGAGGGTCCGGCGAGCAGTTCTTC. The encoded protein is CASRTGGGSGEQFF.

This clonotype was seen a handful of times. The V gene is TRBV11-2, the J gene TRBJ2-7; 7 bases map to TRBD1. V gave up 2 bases and J gave up 2 bases; unmatched junction bases: 3. The CDR3 covers 14 residues. Germline V lookup: CDR1 SGHAT, CDR2 FQNNGV. CDR3 loop: CASSLLGGAYEQYF. CDR3 bases: TGTGCCAGCAGCTTATTAGGGGGCGCCTACGAGCAGTACTTC.

The chain is built from TRBV20-1 and TRBJ2-5; 8 bases fit TRBD1. V dropped 6 bases and J dropped 0; count of bases not matched to a gene: 9. This CDR3 region has 15 residues. Germline values: CDR1 DFQATT, CDR2 SNEGSKA (reference sequence). CDR3 region: CSARTGQAYQETQYF. The CDR3 region has the DNA TGCAGTGCCAGAACGGGACAGGCTTACCAAGAGACCCAGTACTTC.

This clonotype was seen repeatedly, ten times or more. The gene calls are TRBV12-3 or TRBV12-4 and TRBJ2-5, with D perhaps matching TRBD1 or TRBD2 (6 bases each). Trimming cost V 3 bases and J 2 bases, with 16 bases left between them. This CDR3 region has 16 residues. CDR3: CASSFRGQGPQETQYF. The CDR3 nucleotides are TGTGCCAGCAGTTTTCGGGGGCAGGGTCCGCAAGAGACCCAGTACTTC.

The rearrangement uses TRBV6-1 and TRBJ2-1; 13 bases are a match to TRBD2. There are 15 residues in the CDR3. The V and J ends lost 7 bases and 9 bases, in that order; junction bases with no gene match: 9. CDR1 MNHNS and CDR2 SASEGT come from the germline V gene. CDR3 sequence reads: CASNELAGGQGEQFF. The CDR3 DNA reads as TGTGCCAGCAACGAACTAGCGGGAGGGCAGGGTGAGCAGTTCTTC.

A note on this clonotype: One junction end disagrees with the germline gene, perhaps due to a read error. This chain joins TRBV7-2 and TRBJ1-5; possible D gene TRBD1, 5 bases. The CDR3 runs 13 residues. Germline V gives CDR1 SGHTA, CDR2 FQGNSA. CDR3 loop: CAGSQGNNQPQHF. The CDR3 DNA sequence: TGTGCCGGCAGCCAGGGAAACAATCAGCCCCAGCATTTT.

The rearrangement joins TRBV20-1 to TRBJ2-4; 8 bases map to TRBD1. The J call may be incorrect, as the DNA end agrees better with TRBJ2-5. There are 15 residues in the CDR3. Germline-derived CDR1 and CDR2 are DFQATT and SNEGSKA (reference sequence). CDR3 coding DNA: TGCAGTGCTAGAGATTCGGACAGGGTGGGAGAGACCCAGTACTTC. Its protein product is CSARDSDRVGETQYF.

Turning to this clonotype: A single base separates this from a much larger clone, so it may be a read error. V and J are TRBV20-1 and TRBJ2-1; D gene uncertain. This CDR3 spans 16 amino acids. The V end lost 5 bases, the J end lost 4 bases, and 21 bases lay between the germline ends. The V gene's germline CDR1 is DFQATT and CDR2 SNEGSKA (reference sequence). The CDR3 nucleotides read TGCAGTGCTCTTCATAAAGGACGGATACAGTACAATGAGCAGTTCTTC. Residues: CSALHKGRIQYNEQFF.

This chain joins TRBV7-8 and TRBJ2-3; 9 bases fit TRBD2. V gave up 1 base and J gave up 0 bases; unmatched junction bases: 14. Germline V gene data show CDR1 as SGHVS and CDR2 as FQNEAQ. The CDR3 has 20 amino acids. The CDR3 sequence: CASSLGHYTTGTSSTDTQYF. The CDR3 DNA reads TGTGCCAGCAGCTTAGGACATTACACGACCGGGACTAGCAGCACAGATACGCAGTATTTT. Based on the CDR3 plus reference TRBV7-8 and TRBJ2-3, the full variable domain is GAGVSQSPRYKVAKRGQDVALRCDPISGHVSLFWYQQALGQGPEFLTYFQNEAQLDKSGLPSDRFFAERPEGSVSTLKIQRTQQEDSAVYLCASSLGHYTTGTSSTDTQYFGPGTRLTVL.

Comments on this clonotype: This clone may be a read error of a much larger clone one base away. The rearrangement uses TRBV15 and TRBJ1-5, with D perhaps TRBD1 (6 bases). Germline V lookup: CDR1 LNHNV, CDR2 YYDKDF (reference sequence). This CDR3 is built from 17 residues. Between the trimmed V and J ends, which lost 0 bases and 0 bases, there was a span of 12 bases. The DNA of the CDR3 is TGTGCCACCAGCAGAGATCCTCGGGACATTAGCAATCAGCCCCAGCATTTT. Amino acids: CATSRDPRDISNQPQHF. Complete variable domain (other parts from reference TRBV15 and TRBJ1-5): DAMVIQNPRYQVTQFGKPVTLSCSQTLNHNVMYWYQQKSSQAPKLLFHYYDKDFNNEADTPDNFQSRRPNTSFCFLDIRSPGLGDTAMYLCATSRDPRDISNQPQHFGDGTRLSIL.

The chain uses TRBV7-8 and TRBJ2-3, with D possibly matching TRBD2 (6 bases). CDR3 length: 16 amino acids. Germline V gives CDR1 SGHVS, CDR2 FQNEAQ. The germline V and J ends were trimmed by 1 base and 5 bases, with 16 bases remaining between them. Here the CDR3 reads CASSLELGGRGDTQYF. CDR3 in DNA: TGTGCCAGCAGCTTAGAGTTGGGGGGTCGGGGAGATACGCAGTATTTT.

The chain combines TRBV20-1 with TRBJ2-3; D could derive from TRBD1 or TRBD2 (5 bases each). V gave up 5 bases and J gave up 6 bases, with 15 bases separating them. The length of the CDR3 is 13 residues. In germline, CDR1 is DFQATT, CDR2 SNEGSKA (reference sequence). CDR3 amino acids: CSAVRDLGDTQYF. Here the CDR3 DNA reads TGCAGTGCTGTTCGGGACCTCGGGGATACGCAGTATTTT.

The CDR3 sequence: CASSYLGLGELFF. DNA of the CDR3: TGTGCCAGCAGCTACCTAGGACTCGGGGAGCTGTTTTTT. The rearrangement joins TRBV6-2 or TRBV6-3 to TRBJ2-2; D may be TRBD2 (5 bases). Germline lookup yields CDR1 MNHEY and CDR2 SVGEGT. This CDR3 spans 13 amino acids. The ends were cut back, 6 bases at V and 7 bases at J, with 12 bases in the middle.

This clonotype was observed a few times. The genes are TRBV7-8 and TRBJ2-1, with TRBD2 identical over 8 bases. V lost 2 bases and J lost 5; bases outside the gene matches: 8. The germline gives CDR1 SGHVS, CDR2 FQNEAQ. The CDR3 totals 16 residues. CDR3 protein: CASSLRLAGLHNEQFF. CDR3 sequence (DNA): TGTGCCAGCAGCTTACGATTAGCGGGACTTCACAATGAGCAGTTCTTC.

This clonotype was detected only a few times. The CDR3 sequence: CSVARGGTEAFF. In DNA, the CDR3 is TGCAGCGTTGCGAGAGGTGGCACTGAAGCTTTCTTT. The V gene is TRBV29-1, the J gene TRBJ1-1; D gene unclear. Between the trimmed V and J ends, which lost 4 bases and 4 bases, there was a span of 10 bases. Germline V gene data show CDR1 as SQVTM and CDR2 as ANQGSEA. The CDR3 loop spans 12 amino acids.

Turning to this clonotype: One end of the junction is discordant with germline, which a read error may explain. V is TRBV6-1 and J is TRBJ2-6; a possible D gene is TRBD1 (5 bases). Germline V CDR1 and CDR2: MNHNS, SASEGT. This CDR3 contains 16 residues. The CDR3 nucleotides read TGTGCCGGCAGTCCCCGACAGCGCTCTGGGGCCAACGTCCTGACTTTC. Its protein is CAGSPRQRSGANVLTF.

The V gene is TRBV5-6, the J gene TRBJ2-7; 10 nucleotides line up with TRBD1. The V gene's germline CDR1 is SGHDT and CDR2 YYEEEE. The CDR3 contains 15 residues. Trimming took 1 base from V and 7 from J; bases not matched to a gene: 8. In nucleotides, the CDR3 is TGTGCCAGCAGCTTGTTGGGACAGGGGTACAATGAGCAGTACTTC. Protein: CASSLLGQGYNEQYF. Drawing the rest from reference TRBV5-6 and TRBJ2-7, the complete variable domain is DAGVTQSPTHLIKTRGQQVTLRCSPKSGHDTVSWYQQALGQGPQFIFQYYEEEERQRGNFPDRFSGHQFPNYSSELNVNALLLGDSALYLCASSLLGQGYNEQYFGPGTRLTVT.